These T cell receptor beta chains were read from a single sample in a study of blood T cell repertoires in COVID-19. The protocol was immunoSEQ multiplex PCR, while the TCRdb copy is restricted to in-frame clones and leaves out a portion. The sample has approximately 75,000 clones, around 74% seen once. The source material was peripheral blood. The source is a human donor with acute or convalescent COVID-19. The donor label of this sample is uncertain. Both conserved end residues are part of each CDR3. D genes are given only for firm matches.

d_call: TRBD1
v_call: TRBV13
cdr3_aa: CASSLLSPTQGAKGYNEQFF

d_call: -
v_call: TRBV6-5
cdr3_aa: CASKGTGYQPQHF

d_call: -
v_call: TRBV5-6
cdr3_aa: CASSFPLRAGADTQYF

d_call: TRBD1
v_call: TRBV28
cdr3_aa: CASTLRTFRRTGVYYGYTF

d_call: -
v_call: TRBV4-2
cdr3_aa: CASSQEGTGRNTIYF

d_call: TRBD1
v_call: TRBV7-8
cdr3_aa: CASSQYRDRYTEAFF

d_call: -
v_call: TRBV30
cdr3_aa: CAWSPQLENEQYF

d_call: -
v_call: TRBV7-2
cdr3_aa: CASSFITRADEQYF

d_call: -
v_call: TRBV19
cdr3_aa: CASSIVGGGEAFF

d_call: -
v_call: TRBV12-5
cdr3_aa: CASGLMAGNGYSNQPQHF

d_call: TRBD2
v_call: TRBV14
cdr3_aa: CASSSTGLAVHNEQFF

d_call: TRBD2
v_call: TRBV5-1
cdr3_aa: CASSFGGSYEQYF

d_call: -
v_call: TRBV7-3
cdr3_aa: CASSLKGGVVFF

d_call: TRBD1
v_call: TRBV5-1
cdr3_aa: CASSLAGTGVRTEAFF

d_call: -
v_call: TRBV28
cdr3_aa: CASSLRLDNSPLHF

d_call: TRBD1
v_call: TRBV4-3
cdr3_aa: CASSEVGQNSPLHF

d_call: -
v_call: TRBV5-1
cdr3_aa: CASSLDSWSRELFF

d_call: TRBD1
v_call: TRBV28
cdr3_aa: CASSFGQGARETQYF

d_call: -
v_call: TRBV10-2
cdr3_aa: CASSAGIRKTEAFF

d_call: TRBD2
v_call: TRBV28
cdr3_aa: CASSSPSGRSEQYF

d_call: TRBD1
v_call: TRBV19
cdr3_aa: CASSMDRGGSYGYTF

d_call: TRBD2
v_call: TRBV6-5
cdr3_aa: CATRPGTSGTGELFF

d_call: -
v_call: TRBV30
cdr3_aa: CAWSVRGSGNQPQHF

d_call: TRBD1
v_call: TRBV10-3
cdr3_aa: CAISEGTGNQPQHF

d_call: TRBD1
v_call: TRBV5-1
cdr3_aa: CASSLGDRDGYTF

d_call: TRBD2
v_call: TRBV3-1/TRBV3-2
cdr3_aa: CASSQDPTSGRPQFF

d_call: TRBD1
v_call: TRBV6-5
cdr3_aa: CASSYSGRQGHGYTF